The rows below give T cell receptor beta chains drawn from one sample of a study of blood T cell repertoires in COVID-19. The table came from immunoSEQ multiplex PCR; TCRdb's copy has only in-frame clones and leaves some out. The sample yields about 250,000 clones, around 91% seen once. Material: peripheral blood. These receptors were collected from an older woman with COVID-19, enrolled during active disease. CDR3s include the opening cysteine and the closing phenylalanine or tryptophan. The order of the fields is V gene, clone size, J gene, D gene, CDR3 DNA, CDR3 protein. The D gene is left open where the match is weak. Rows give clone size only sometimes, using once, few, many, or a class for an expanded clone.

TRBV29-1,few,TRBJ2-6,-,TGCAGCGTTGGGGTTGGCGAGGTCTCTGGGGCCAACGTCCTGACTTTC,CSVGVGEVSGANVLTF
TRBV15,-,TRBJ2-1,-,TGTGCCACCAGCAGCGGTTTCGGGAAGTACAATGAGCAGTTCTTC,CATSSGFGKYNEQFF
TRBV29-1,-,TRBJ1-2,-,TGCAGCGTGGACCCCGGCAGCATGGAGGTTGGCTACACCTTC,CSVDPGSMEVGYTF
TRBV6-6,few,TRBJ1-1,-,TGTGCCAGCAGTTCGGGGGGGATATTGACTGAAGCTTTCTTT,CASSSGGILTEAFF
TRBV7-2,-,TRBJ2-7,TRBD2,TGTGCCAGCAGCCGGCAATCTGGCGGGGGGGCCCACGAGCAGTACTTC,CASSRQSGGGAHEQYF
TRBV25-1,-,TRBJ1-4,-,TGTGCCAGCAGTGAATACCGGGGATGGGTTGAAAAACTGTTTTTT,CASSEYRGWVEKLFF
TRBV6-5,once,TRBJ2-2,TRBD2,TGTGCCAGCAGACAAAGCGGGGGGAACACCGGGGAGCTGTTTTTT,CASRQSGGNTGELFF
TRBV29-1,-,TRBJ2-3,TRBD2,TGCAGCGTTGAATCCGCTAGCGGGGGCCCAACCCTCGGTGATACGCAGTATTTT,CSVESASGGPTLGDTQYF
TRBV6-5,-,TRBJ2-3,-,TGTGCCAGCAGTTACCGGACAGATAATACGCAGTATTTT,CASSYRTDNTQYF
TRBV6-5,once,TRBJ2-3,TRBD1,TGTGCCAGCAGTTCCCGGACAGGGACAGATACGCAGTATTTT,CASSSRTGTDTQYF